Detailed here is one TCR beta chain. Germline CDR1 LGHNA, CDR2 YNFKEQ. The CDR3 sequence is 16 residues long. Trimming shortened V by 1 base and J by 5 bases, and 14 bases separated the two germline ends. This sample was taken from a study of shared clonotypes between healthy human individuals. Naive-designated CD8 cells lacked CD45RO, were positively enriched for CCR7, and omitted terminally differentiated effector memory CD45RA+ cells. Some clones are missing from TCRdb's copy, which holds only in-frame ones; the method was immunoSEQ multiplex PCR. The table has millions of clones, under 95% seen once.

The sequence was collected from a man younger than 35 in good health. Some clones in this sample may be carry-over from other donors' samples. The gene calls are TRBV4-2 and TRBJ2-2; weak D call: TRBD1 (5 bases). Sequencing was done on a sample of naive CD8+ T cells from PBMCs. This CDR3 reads CASSQVTGVRTGELFF. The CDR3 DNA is TGTGCCAGCAGCCAAGTCACAGGTGTCAGGACCGGGGAGCTGTTTTTT.